The source of this TCR beta chain is a study of T-cell reconstitution after alpha-beta-depleted transplantation in children. Notes on the study in general: The main origin of T-cell counts and diversity one year after transplant was newly produced T cells. In patients about two months after transplant, alpha-beta T cells reportedly arose from several hundred expanded graft clones.

TCRbeta library construction was performed incorporating unique molecular identifiers. TCRdb reprocessed the PCR reads via MiXCR and lists one record per CDR3 protein. The sample lists around 600,000 distinct CDR3 sequences; 20% to 25% were seen once. Remarks on this clonotype: What it binds is not known.

This CDR3 is built from 14 residues. The clonotype originates from a boy less than two years old who had a stem cell transplant for acute myeloid leukemia, so the T cells may come from the graft donor. This chain joins TRBV21-1 and TRBJ2-7; TRBD1 is taken as the D call from the table, unchecked against the DNA. TRBV21-1 is noted as a pseudogene. The source material was PBMCs, mostly from graft donor cells, sampled 360 days after TCRalphabeta/CD19-depleted stem cell transplant. The CDR3 region is CASSKYPGCDEQYF. The CDR3 coding sequence is TGTGCCAGCAGCAAATATCCAGGGTGCGACGAGCAGTACTTC.